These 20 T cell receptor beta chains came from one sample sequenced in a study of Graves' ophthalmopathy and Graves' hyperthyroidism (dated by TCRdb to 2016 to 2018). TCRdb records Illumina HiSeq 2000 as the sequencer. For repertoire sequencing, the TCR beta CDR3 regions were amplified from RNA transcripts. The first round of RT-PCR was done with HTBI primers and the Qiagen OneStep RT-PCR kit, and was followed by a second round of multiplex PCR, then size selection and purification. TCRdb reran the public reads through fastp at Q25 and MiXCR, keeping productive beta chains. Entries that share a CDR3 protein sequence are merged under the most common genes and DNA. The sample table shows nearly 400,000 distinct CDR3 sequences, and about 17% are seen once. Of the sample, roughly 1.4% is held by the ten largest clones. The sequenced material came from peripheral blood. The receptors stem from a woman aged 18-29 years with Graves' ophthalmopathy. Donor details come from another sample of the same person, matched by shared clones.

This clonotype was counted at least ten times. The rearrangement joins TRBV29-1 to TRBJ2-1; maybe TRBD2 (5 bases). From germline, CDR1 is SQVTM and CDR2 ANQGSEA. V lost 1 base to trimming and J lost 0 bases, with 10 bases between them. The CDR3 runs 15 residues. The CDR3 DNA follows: TGCAGCGTTGAAGGCGGGCCCAGCTCCTACAATGAGCAGTTCTTC. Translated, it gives CSVEGGPSSYNEQFF.

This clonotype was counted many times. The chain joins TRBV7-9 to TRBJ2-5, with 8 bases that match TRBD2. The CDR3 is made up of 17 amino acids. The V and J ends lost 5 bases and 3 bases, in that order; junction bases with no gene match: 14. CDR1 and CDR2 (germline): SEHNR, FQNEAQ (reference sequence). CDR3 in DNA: TGTGCCAGCAGCGCCCCCCAAGGGGCGGGGGGTAAAGAGACCCAGTACTTC. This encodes CASSAPQGAGGKETQYF. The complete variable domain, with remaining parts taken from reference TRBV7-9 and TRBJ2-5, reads DTGVSQNPRHKITKRGQNVTFRCDPISEHNRLYWYRQTLGQGPEFLTYFQNEAQLEKSRLLSDRFSAERPKGSFSTLEIQRTEQGDSAMYLCASSAPQGAGGKETQYFGPGTRLLVL.

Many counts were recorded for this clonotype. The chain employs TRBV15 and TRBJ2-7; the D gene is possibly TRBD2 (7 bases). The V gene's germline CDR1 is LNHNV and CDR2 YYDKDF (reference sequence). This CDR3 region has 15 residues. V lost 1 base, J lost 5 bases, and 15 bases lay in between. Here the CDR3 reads CATSRGGGAGHEQYF. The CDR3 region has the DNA TGTGCCACCAGCAGAGGGGGGGGCGCGGGCCACGAGCAGTACTTC.

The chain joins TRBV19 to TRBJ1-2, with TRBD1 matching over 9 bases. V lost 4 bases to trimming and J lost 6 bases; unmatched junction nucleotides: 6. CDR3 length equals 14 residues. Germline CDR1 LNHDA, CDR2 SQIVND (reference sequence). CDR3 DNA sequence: TGTGCCAGTAGTACCGGGACAGGGAGAGATGGCTACACCTTC. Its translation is CASSTGTGRDGYTF. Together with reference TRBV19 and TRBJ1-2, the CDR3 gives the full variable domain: DGGITQSPKYLFRKEGQNVTLSCEQNLNHDAMYWYRQDPGQGLRLIYYSQIVNDFQKGDIAEGYSVSREKKESFPLTVTSAQKNPTAFYLCASSTGTGRDGYTFGSGTRLTVV.

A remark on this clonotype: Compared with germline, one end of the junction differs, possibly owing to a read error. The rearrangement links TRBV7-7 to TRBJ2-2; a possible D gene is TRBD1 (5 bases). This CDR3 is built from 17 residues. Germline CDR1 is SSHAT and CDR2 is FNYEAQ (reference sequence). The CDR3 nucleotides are TGTGCTAGCAGCTTAGGGGCCAGGAGATTGAACACCGGGGAGCTGTTTTTT. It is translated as CASSLGARRLNTGELFF.

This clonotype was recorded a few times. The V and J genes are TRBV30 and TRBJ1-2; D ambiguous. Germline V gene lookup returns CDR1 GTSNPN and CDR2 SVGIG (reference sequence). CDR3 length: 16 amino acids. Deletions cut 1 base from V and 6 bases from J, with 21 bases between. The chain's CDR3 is CAWSAQRVRKGDGYTF. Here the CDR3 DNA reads TGTGCCTGGAGTGCCCAACGGGTCCGAAAGGGCGATGGCTACACCTTC.

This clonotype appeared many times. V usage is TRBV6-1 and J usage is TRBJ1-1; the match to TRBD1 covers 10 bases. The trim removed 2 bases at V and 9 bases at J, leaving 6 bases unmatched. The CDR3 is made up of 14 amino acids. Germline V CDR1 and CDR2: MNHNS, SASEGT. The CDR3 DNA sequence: TGTGCCAGCAGTGAAATCCGGGACAGGGGACAAGCTTTCTTT. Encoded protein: CASSEIRDRGQAFF.

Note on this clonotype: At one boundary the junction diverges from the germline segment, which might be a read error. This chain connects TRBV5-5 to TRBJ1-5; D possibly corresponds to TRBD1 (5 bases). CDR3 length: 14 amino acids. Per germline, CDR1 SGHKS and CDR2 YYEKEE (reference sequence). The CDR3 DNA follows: TGTACCAGCAGCTTGGAGGGGAAAAATCAGCCCCAGCATTTT. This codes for CTSSLEGKNQPQHF.

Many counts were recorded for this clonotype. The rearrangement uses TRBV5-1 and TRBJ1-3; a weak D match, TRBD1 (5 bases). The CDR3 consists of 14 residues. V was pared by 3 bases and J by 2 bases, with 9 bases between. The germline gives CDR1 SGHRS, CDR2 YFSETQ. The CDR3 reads CASSSTAAGNTIYF. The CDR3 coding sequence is TGCGCCAGCAGCTCGACAGCCGCTGGAAACACCATATATTTT.

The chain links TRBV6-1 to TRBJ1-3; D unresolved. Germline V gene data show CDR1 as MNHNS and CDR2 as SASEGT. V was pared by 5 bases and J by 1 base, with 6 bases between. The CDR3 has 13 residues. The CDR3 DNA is TGTGCCAGCAGTCAGCCGTCTGGAAACACCATATATTTT. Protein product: CASSQPSGNTIYF.

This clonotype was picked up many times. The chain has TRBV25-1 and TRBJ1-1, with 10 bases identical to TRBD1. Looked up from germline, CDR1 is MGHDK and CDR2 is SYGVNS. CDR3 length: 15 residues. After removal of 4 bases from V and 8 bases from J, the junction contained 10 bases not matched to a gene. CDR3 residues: CASSVTGTGAREAFF. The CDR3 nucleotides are TGTGCCAGCAGTGTTACCGGGACAGGGGCCAGAGAAGCTTTCTTT.

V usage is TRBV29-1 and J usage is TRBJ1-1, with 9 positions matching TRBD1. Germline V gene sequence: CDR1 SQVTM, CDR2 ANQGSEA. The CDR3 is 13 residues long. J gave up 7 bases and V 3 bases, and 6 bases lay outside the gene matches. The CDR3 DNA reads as TGCAGCGTTGAGCGGCTGGGACAGGGTGAAGCTTTCTTT. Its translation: CSVERLGQGEAFF.

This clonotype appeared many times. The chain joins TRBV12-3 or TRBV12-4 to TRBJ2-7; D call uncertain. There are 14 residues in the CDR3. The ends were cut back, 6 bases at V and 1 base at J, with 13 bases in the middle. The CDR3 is CASSITPASYEQYF. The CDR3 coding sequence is TGTGCCAGCAGCATTACACCGGCATCCTACGAGCAGTACTTC.

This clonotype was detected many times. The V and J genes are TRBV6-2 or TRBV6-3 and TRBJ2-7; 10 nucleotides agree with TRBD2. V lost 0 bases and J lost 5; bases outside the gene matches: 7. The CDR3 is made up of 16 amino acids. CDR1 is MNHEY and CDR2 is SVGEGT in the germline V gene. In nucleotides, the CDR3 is TGTGCCAGCAGTTACTCCCCTAGCGGGAGCCAACACGAGCAGTACTTC. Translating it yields CASSYSPSGSQHEQYF.

CDR3 nucleotides: TGTGCCAGCAGCTTTTGGGGGGGGTCCCGCTCTGGGGCCAACGTCCTGACTTTC. Amino acids: CASSFWGGSRSGANVLTF. The J gene is TRBJ2-6, the V gene TRBV5-4; TRBD2 aligns across 7 bases. The trim removed 2 bases at V and 0 bases at J, leaving 8 bases unmatched. In germline, CDR1 is SGHNT, CDR2 YYREEE (reference sequence). This CDR3 region has 18 residues.

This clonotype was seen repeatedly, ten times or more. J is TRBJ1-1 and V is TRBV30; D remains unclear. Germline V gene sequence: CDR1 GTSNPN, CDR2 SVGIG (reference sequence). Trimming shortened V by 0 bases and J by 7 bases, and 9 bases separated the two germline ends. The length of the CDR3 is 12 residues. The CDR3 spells CAWSVGFGEAFF. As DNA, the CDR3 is TGTGCCTGGAGTGTTGGATTCGGTGAAGCTTTCTTT. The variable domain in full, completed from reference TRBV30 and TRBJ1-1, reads SQTIHQWPATLVQPVGSPLSLECTVEGTSNPNLYWYRQAAGRGLQLLFYSVGIGQISSEVPQNLSASRPQDRQFILSSKKLLLSDSGFYLCAWSVGFGEAFFGQGTRLTVV.

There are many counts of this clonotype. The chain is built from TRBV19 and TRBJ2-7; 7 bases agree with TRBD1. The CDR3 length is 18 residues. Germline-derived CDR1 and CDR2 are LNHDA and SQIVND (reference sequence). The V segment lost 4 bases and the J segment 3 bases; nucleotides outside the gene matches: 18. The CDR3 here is CASSKRTGDPRSVYEQYF. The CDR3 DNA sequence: TGTGCCAGTAGTAAACGGACAGGCGACCCGCGCTCGGTCTACGAGCAGTACTTC.

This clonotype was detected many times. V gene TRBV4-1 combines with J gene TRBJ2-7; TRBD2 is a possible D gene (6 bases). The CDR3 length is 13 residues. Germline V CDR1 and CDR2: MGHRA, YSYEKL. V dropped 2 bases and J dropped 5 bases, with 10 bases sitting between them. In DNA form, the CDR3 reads TGCGCCAGCAGCCAATTTCCGGGGGACGAGCAGTACTTC. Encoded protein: CASSQFPGDEQYF.

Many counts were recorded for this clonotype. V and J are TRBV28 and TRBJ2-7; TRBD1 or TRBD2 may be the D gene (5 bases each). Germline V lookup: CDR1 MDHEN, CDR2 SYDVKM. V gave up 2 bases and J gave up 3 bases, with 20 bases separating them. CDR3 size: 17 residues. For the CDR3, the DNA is TGTGCCAGCAGTTTAGCGAGAAGGGGATACGGGGACTACGAGCAGTACTTC. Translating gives CASSLARRGYGDYEQYF.

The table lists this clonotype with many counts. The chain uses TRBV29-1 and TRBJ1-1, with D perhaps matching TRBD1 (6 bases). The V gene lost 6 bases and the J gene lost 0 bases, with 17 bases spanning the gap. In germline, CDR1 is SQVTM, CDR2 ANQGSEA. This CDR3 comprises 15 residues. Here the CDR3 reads CSVEVWGGLNTEAFF. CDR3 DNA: TGCAGCGTGGAGGTCTGGGGGGGGCTGAACACTGAAGCTTTCTTT. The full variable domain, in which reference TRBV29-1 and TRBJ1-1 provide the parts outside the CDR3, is SAVISQKPSRDICQRGTSLTIQCQVDSQVTMMFWYRQQPGQSLTLIATANQGSEATYESGFVIDKFPISRPNLTFSTLTVSNMSPEDSSIYLCSVEVWGGLNTEAFFGQGTRLTVV.